A single T cell receptor beta chain is shown here with its context. Its antigen is unidentified. The V end lost 0 bases, the J end lost 4 bases, and 6 bases lay between the germline ends. CDR1 and CDR2 (germline): SEHNR, FQNEAQ (reference sequence). There are 13 residues in the CDR3. This sample stems from a study of shared clonotypes between healthy human individuals. Study-wide results and caveats: Clonotype sharing across several donors was observed for around 4.8% of naive CD4 clonotypes. Generation probabilities were higher for clonotypes shared across all four sorted-subset donors than for unshared ones.

TCRdb keeps only in-frame clones here, not all; method: immunoSEQ multiplex PCR. The profile shows about 2.3 million clones, less than 95% of them singletons. The sequence derives from a man between 18 and 35 years old in good health. Some clones in this sample may be carry-over from other donors' samples. The chain uses TRBV7-9 and TRBJ1-2; D is unclear. The specimen was naive CD4+ T cells from PBMCs. Subset denoted: CD45RA+ positively selected. The CDR3 DNA follows: TGTGCCAGCAGCTTAGCAGCTTTCTATGGCTACACCTTC. Its translation is CASSLAAFYGYTF.